In this sample, the clone carrying this TCR beta chain turned up many times. Its cognate antigen is unknown. This entry belongs to a study of T cell repertoires in cytomegalovirus infection. The wider study: The study used recently identified HLA-C-restricted and well-studied HLA-B-restricted CMV epitopes. Evidence of both CMV infection and a matching HLA type came from public TCR beta signatures. Study-level results: In two of eight donors, the top clonotype was HLA-C-restricted CMV-specific. Cumulative frequency of public TCR beta families picked out carriers of CMV plus the relevant HLA.

Via MiXCR, TCRdb re-called the reads, giving one row per CDR3 protein. The profile shows nearly 700,000 distinct CDR3 sequences, 30% to 40% of them singletons. This CDR3 has 13 amino acids. Germline V gives CDR1 SGHTA, CDR2 FQGNSA. Trimming stripped 4 bases from V and 5 bases from J, with 11 bases between. This TCR was recovered from a human donor in good health (CMV status not recorded). Some clones in this sample may be carry-over from other donors' samples. Sequenced material: cultured PBMCs, taken from culture after CMV antigen stimulation. V gene TRBV7-2 combines with J gene TRBJ2-5; D is tentatively TRBD1 or TRBD2 (6 bases each). The chain's CDR3 is CASSSGGRETQYF. DNA for the CDR3: TGTGCCAGCAGCTCCGGGGGCCGGGAGACCCAGTACTTC.